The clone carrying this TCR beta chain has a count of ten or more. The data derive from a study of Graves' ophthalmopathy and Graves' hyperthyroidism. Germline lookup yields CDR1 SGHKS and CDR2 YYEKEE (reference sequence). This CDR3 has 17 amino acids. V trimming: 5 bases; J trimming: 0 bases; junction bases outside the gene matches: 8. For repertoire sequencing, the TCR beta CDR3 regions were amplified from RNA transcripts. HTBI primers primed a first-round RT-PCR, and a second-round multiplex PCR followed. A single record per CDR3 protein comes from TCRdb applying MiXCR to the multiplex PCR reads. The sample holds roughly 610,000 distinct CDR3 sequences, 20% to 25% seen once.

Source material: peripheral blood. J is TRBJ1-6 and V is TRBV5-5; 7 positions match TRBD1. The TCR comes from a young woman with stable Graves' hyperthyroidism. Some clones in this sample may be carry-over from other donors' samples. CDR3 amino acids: CASSLAGGHSYNSPLHF. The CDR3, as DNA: TGTGCCAGCAGTCTCGCAGGGGGACACTCCTATAATTCACCCCTCCACTTT.